The 26 T cell receptor beta chains below all came from one sample that was sequenced in a study of esophageal squamous cell carcinoma under preoperative chemotherapy. TCRdb called the PCR reads again in MiXCR, with one record for every CDR3 protein. The sample has 6,400 or so distinct CDR3 sequences, approximately 33% seen once. The time point denotes: before preoperative PTX-NDP chemotherapy. The material was obtained from a patient given preoperative chemotherapy. The receptors come from a human donor with esophageal squamous cell carcinoma. The donor label of this sample is uncertain.

A note on this clonotype: Its ends do not fully match the called genes, so a read error is possible. The V call is TRBV7-8, the J call TRBJ2-1; 7 bases map to TRBD2. Germline lookup yields CDR1 SGHVS and CDR2 FQNEAQ. The CDR3 runs 16 residues. The CDR3 loop reads CASSLAGGNSYNEQWF. The CDR3 DNA reads as TGTGCAAGCAGCTTAGCGGGTGGGAACAGCTACAATGAGCAGTGGTTC.

In its sample, this clonotype ranks as medium-sized. The rearrangement uses TRBV12-3 or TRBV12-4 and TRBJ2-7, with D possibly TRBD1 on 5 matching bases. The V end was cut by 3 bases, the J end by 2 bases, with 8 bases between. The CDR3 sequence is 13 residues long. The CDR3 is CASSFDSAYEQYF. For the CDR3, the DNA is TGTGCCAGCAGTTTCGACAGTGCCTACGAGCAGTACTTC.

Concerning this clonotype itself: The junction differs from germline at one of its ends, possibly a read error. The chain recombines TRBV12-3 or TRBV12-4 with TRBJ2-5; the D gene could be TRBD1 or TRBD2 (6 bases each). The CDR3 length is 11 residues. The CDR3 nucleotides read TGTGGCAGCAGTTGGGGGGCGAAGCAATACTTC. Its translation is CGSSWGAKQYF.

This clonotype was recorded at least ten times. The V and J genes are TRBV5-6 and TRBJ2-6, with 7 bases fitting TRBD1. The V segment lost 3 bases and the J segment 0 bases; nucleotides outside the gene matches: 9. The CDR3 contains 18 residues. Looked up from germline, CDR1 is SGHDT and CDR2 is YYEEEE. The CDR3 DNA reads as TGTGCCAGCAGCTCCGACAGGGAGATCCCCTCTGGGGCCAACGTCCTGACTTTC. Its protein product is CASSSDREIPSGANVLTF.

By its share, this clonotype is medium-sized. The chain recombines TRBV7-8 with TRBJ2-1, with TRBD2 matching over 11 bases. This CDR3 has 16 amino acids. V was pared by 4 bases and J by 6 bases, with 8 bases of the junction left unmatched. Germline V gene sequence: CDR1 SGHVS, CDR2 FQNEAQ. The CDR3 DNA reads as TGTGCCAGCAGCTCCTTAGCGGGAGGGATATCCAATGAGCAGTTCTTC. This encodes CASSSLAGGISNEQFF.

The chain recombines TRBV7-8 with TRBJ2-4, with unresolved D. Near its end, the DNA agrees better with TRBJ2-5, so the J call may be wrong. This CDR3 region has 13 residues. The germline V gene has CDR1 SGHVS and CDR2 FQNEAQ. The CDR3 DNA is TGTGCCAGCTCGTTGAATTTGGGGGAGACCCAGTACTTC. Translated, it gives CASSLNLGETQYF.

This clonotype was picked up many times. The V call is TRBV12-3 or TRBV12-4, the J call TRBJ2-5, with 14 positions matching TRBD2. The CDR3 consists of 15 residues. Trimming took 5 bases from V and 11 from J; bases not matched to a gene: 10. This CDR3 is CASSPWFGTSGSQYF. The DNA for the CDR3 is TGTGCCAGCAGTCCCTGGTTTGGGACTAGCGGGAGTCAGTACTTC.

This clonotype appeared a few times. The CDR3 protein is CASRYGENTEAFF. In nucleotides, the CDR3 is TGTGCCAGCAGATATGGGGAGAACACTGAAGCTTTCTTT. V is TRBV7-6 and J is TRBJ1-1; no definite D call. The CDR3 consists of 13 residues. V lost 6 bases to trimming and J lost 1 base, with 9 bases between them. Germline V gene sequence: CDR1 SGHVS, CDR2 FNYEAQ.

The sample holds a few counts of this clonotype. V and J are TRBV11-2 and TRBJ2-3, with 7 positions matching TRBD2. V trimming: 5 bases; J trimming: 3 bases; junction bases outside the gene matches: 11. The length of the CDR3 is 16 residues. CDR1 is SGHAT, CDR2 FQNNGV, per germline. The CDR3 spells CASSLLASGLTDTQYF. The CDR3 DNA sequence: TGTGCCAGCAGCCTCCTCGCTAGCGGCCTAACAGATACGCAGTATTTT.

This clonotype occurred many times. This chain links TRBV11-2 with TRBJ2-4; TRBD2 matches at 12 bases. Germline V CDR1 and CDR2: SGHAT, FQNNGV. This CDR3 spans 15 amino acids. V dropped 0 bases and J dropped 13; count of bases not matched to a gene: 7. The DNA for the CDR3 is TGTGCCAGCAGCTTAGAAGGCCTAGCGGGAGGGAAGCAGTACTTC. It encodes CASSLEGLAGGKQYF.

On this clonotype: At one end, the junction sequence differs from germline, possibly due to a read error. The V call is TRBV7-2, the J call TRBJ2-7; D is possibly TRBD2 (6 bases). The J call may not be correct, given that the DNA end is closer to TRBJ2-1. CDR1 and CDR2 from the germline V gene are SGHTA and FQGNSA. This CDR3 has 15 amino acids. The CDR3 nucleotides read TGTGCCAGCGGCTTTCCCGGGTCGGGGGTGGAGGAGCAGTTCTTC. Translating gives CASGFPGSGVEEQFF.

By sample share, this clonotype is medium-sized. The chain joins TRBV6-1 to TRBJ2-3; possibly TRBD2 for D (6 bases). V shed 5 bases and J shed 4 bases, with 13 bases lying between them. In germline, CDR1 is MNHNS, CDR2 SASEGT. This CDR3 comprises 14 residues. CDR3 DNA: TGTGCCAGCAGTAAGCAACGGGAGTCAGATACGCAGTATTTT. Protein product: CASSKQRESDTQYF.

This clonotype is categorized as large. The chain recombines TRBV12-3 or TRBV12-4 with TRBJ2-1; D perhaps matches TRBD1 (6 bases). The J call may be wrong; the DNA end is better matched by TRBJ2-7. The CDR3 is 16 amino acids. CDR3 protein: CASSRDMDTNSYEQYF. Written as DNA, the CDR3 is TGTGCCAGCAGTCGGGACATGGACACTAACTCCTACGAGCAGTACTTC.

Concerning this clonotype: The CDR3 end shows no conserved phenylalanine or tryptophan, and so a read error is likely. The DNA is omitted, as the CDR3 cannot be located on it reliably, and the CDR3 follows TCRdb's listing. The chain recombines TRBV7-2 with TRBJ2-5; the tabulated D call, TRBD1, remains unverified against the DNA. Counting both end residues, the CDR3 totals 16 amino acids. Looked up from germline, CDR1 is SGHTA and CDR2 is FQGNSA. The CDR3 sequence: CASSSRGTQETQYFGA.

This clonotype rates as large (0.1 to 1%). The rearrangement uses TRBV7-2 and TRBJ2-5; D possibly matches TRBD1 or TRBD2 (5 bases each). V gave up 4 bases and J gave up 1 base, with 10 bases separating them. In germline, CDR1 is SGHTA, CDR2 FQGNSA. The CDR3 consists of 14 residues. CDR3 sequence: CASSSRGTQETQYF. CDR3 DNA sequence: TGTGCCAGCAGCTCCAGAGGGACCCAAGAGACCCAGTACTTC.

Ten or more counts support this clonotype. The J gene is TRBJ2-3, the V gene TRBV6-2 or TRBV6-3; a possible D gene is TRBD2 (6 bases). Trimming took 3 bases from V and 0 from J, leaving 10 bases between them. In germline, CDR1 is MNHEY, CDR2 SVGEGT. This CDR3 contains 15 residues. The CDR3, as DNA: TGTGCCAGCAGTTATGCCGGGACTAGCACAGATACGCAGTATTTT. This gives the protein CASSYAGTSTDTQYF.

Notes on this clonotype: Given the absence of the conserved phenylalanine or tryptophan at the CDR3 end, a read error is likely. The CDR3 spells CASSLGSTETQYV. CDR3 nucleotide sequence: TGTGCCAGCAGCTTAGGGAGTACAGAGACGCAGTATGTT. The chain couples TRBV7-8 to TRBJ2-3; D gene unclear. CDR1 is SGHVS, CDR2 FQNEAQ, per germline. The CDR3 is made up of 13 amino acids.

This clonotype appeared many times. The V and J genes are TRBV6-1 and TRBJ2-5, with TRBD1 matching over 7 bases. The germline V gene encodes CDR1 MNHNS and CDR2 SASEGT. J lost 2 bases, V lost 6 bases, and 0 bases had no gene match. The CDR3 length is 12 residues. The CDR3 loop is CASRGQQETQYF. CDR3 in DNA: TGTGCCAGCAGGGGACAGCAAGAGACCCAGTACTTC.

This clonotype was picked up many times. This sequence may be a read error, since a much larger clone differs from it by one base. The V and J genes are TRBV6-5 and TRBJ2-1; no reliable D call. Trimming stripped 4 bases from V and 13 bases from J, with 14 bases between. The CDR3 covers 12 residues. Per germline, CDR1 MNHEY and CDR2 SVGAGI. CDR3: CASSWAPETQFF. The CDR3 bases are TGTGCCAGCAGTTGGGCACCAGAGACCCAGTTCTTC.

In its sample, this clonotype was seen many times. The CDR3 DNA reads as TGTGCCAGCAGTGAAGCTGTCGGGGTAGCTTCGGAGACCCAGTACTTC. Protein product: CASSEAVGVASETQYF. V and J are TRBV6-1 and TRBJ2-5; a weak D match, TRBD2 (5 bases). CDR1 and CDR2 (germline): MNHNS, SASEGT. V dropped 0 bases and J dropped 5 bases, with 16 bases sitting between them. This CDR3 contains 16 residues.

This clonotype is judged medium-sized. CDR3 DNA: TGTGCCAGCAGAACAGGACTAGCGACCTACGAGCAGTACTTC. Encoded protein: CASRTGLATYEQYF. The chain has TRBV6-5 and TRBJ2-7; TRBD2 matches at 9 bases. The J segment lost 2 bases and the V segment lost 6 bases, leaving 5 bases of the junction unmatched. The CDR3 length is 14 residues. Germline V lookup: CDR1 MNHEY, CDR2 SVGAGI.

The chain links TRBV7-2 to TRBJ2-3, with a possible D match to TRBD2 (6 bases). In germline, CDR1 is SGHTA, CDR2 FQGNSA. V gave up 5 bases and J gave up 11 bases, with 20 bases separating them. The CDR3 sequence is 14 residues long. This CDR3 reads CASSTRISGYEQYF. The CDR3 DNA reads TGTGCCAGCAGCACCCGGATTAGCGGCTACGAGCAGTATTTT.

As for this clonotype: The CDR3 end shows no conserved phenylalanine or tryptophan, and so a read error is likely. Because the CDR3's place on the DNA is in doubt, the DNA is left out and the CDR3 is given as listed by TCRdb. V gene TRBV7-3 combines with J gene TRBJ2-5; the D segment call TRBD2 is taken from the table without a DNA check. Germline lookup yields CDR1 SGHTA and CDR2 FQGTGA. Both ends counted, the CDR3 spans 13 residues. This CDR3 reads CASSLRAQETQDV.

The sample holds a few counts of this clonotype. This sequence joins TRBV5-4 and TRBJ2-5; no clear D gene. The germline V gene encodes CDR1 SGHNT and CDR2 YYREEE (reference sequence). The CDR3 extends over 12 amino acids. The germline V and J ends were trimmed by 2 bases and 5 bases, with 7 bases remaining between them. CDR3 sequence (DNA): TGTGCCAGCAGCTTCGATCGGGAGACCCAGTACTTC. Its translation is CASSFDRETQYF.

In this sample, this clonotype is medium-sized (0.01 to 0.1%). The chain carries TRBV11-2 and TRBJ2-7, with 10 bases fitting TRBD2. CDR3 size: 16 residues. Germline values: CDR1 SGHAT, CDR2 FQNNGV. With 0 bases clipped from V and 2 bases from J, the junction kept 4 bases outside the gene matches. The CDR3 is CASSLDSGRRTYEQYF. CDR3 coding DNA: TGTGCCAGCAGCTTAGATAGCGGGAGGCGCACCTACGAGCAGTACTTC.

This clonotype rates as medium-sized. The chain uses TRBV7-2 and TRBJ2-7; the match to TRBD2 covers 11 bases. The CDR3 is made up of 13 amino acids. The junction had 2 bases not matched to a gene; V was cut back by 5 bases and J by 5 bases. The germline V gene has CDR1 SGHTA and CDR2 FQGNSA. As DNA, the CDR3 is TGTGCCAGCAGCCTGGGACTAGCGGACGAGCAGTACTTC. Translation: CASSLGLADEQYF.